The clone carrying this T cell receptor (beta chain) was counted a single time. Its antigen remains unidentified. Amplification used 60 Vbeta primers and 13 Jbeta primers. Original data processing: Later, 80 million or so unique TCR beta chains were counted in an analysis, and some 9.9 million of them were shared. Sequenced by immunoSEQ multiplex PCR; TCRdb stores in-frame clones only, minus some. The V and J calls and the clone size are those of that table, but D and trimming were determined from the DNA. The sample yields 160,000 or so clones, around nine tenths seen once. This sample is part of a study of cytomegalovirus exposure and HLA in healthy donors. Study-level results: Later analysis revealed greater clonal expansion in HLA-associated TCR beta chains than in equally common others. Overall, around 160 TCR beta chains were annotated as cytomegalovirus-associated.

CDR1 is MDHEN, CDR2 SYDVKM, per germline. The CDR3 contains 16 residues. V was pared by 2 bases and J by 3 bases, with 5 bases of the junction left unmatched. While unrecorded immune exposures were likely, the donors were nominally healthy when sampled. The material sequenced was PBMCs. The receptor was derived from a woman aged 18-29 years in good health and CMV-seronegative. The chain is built from TRBV28 and TRBJ1-3, with 9 bases that match TRBD1. The DNA of the CDR3 is TGTGCCAGCAGTTTAGGGTACAGGGGGCGTGGAAACACCATATATTTT. Residues: CASSLGYRGRGNTIYF.